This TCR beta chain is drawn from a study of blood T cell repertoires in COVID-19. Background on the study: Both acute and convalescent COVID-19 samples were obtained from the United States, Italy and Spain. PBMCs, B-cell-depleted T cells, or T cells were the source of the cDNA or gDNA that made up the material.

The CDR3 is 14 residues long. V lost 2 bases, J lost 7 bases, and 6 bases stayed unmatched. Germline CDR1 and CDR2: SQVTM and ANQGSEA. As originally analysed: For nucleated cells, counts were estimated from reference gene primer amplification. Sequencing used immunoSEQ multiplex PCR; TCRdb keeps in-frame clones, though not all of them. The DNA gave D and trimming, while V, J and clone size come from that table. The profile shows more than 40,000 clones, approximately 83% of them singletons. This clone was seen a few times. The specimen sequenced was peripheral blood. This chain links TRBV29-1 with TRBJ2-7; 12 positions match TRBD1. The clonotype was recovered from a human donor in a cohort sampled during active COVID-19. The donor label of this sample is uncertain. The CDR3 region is CSVEKGQGAGEQYF. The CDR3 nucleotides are TGCAGCGTTGAAAAGGGACAGGGGGCGGGGGAGCAGTACTTC.